The rows below give T cell receptor beta chains drawn from one sample of a study of beta chain features in type 1 diabetes. The data were produced by immunoSEQ multiplex PCR, yet TCRdb's version contains in-frame clones alone and is incomplete. The table shows under 300,000 clones, with around 24% occurring only once. Specimen: naive CD4+ T cells from blood. The receptor source for this set is a young woman with type 1 diabetes. Each CDR3 is given with its conserved first and last residue. The D gene is left open where the match is weak. Not all rows give a size; the values are once, few, many and, for expanded clones, a class.

CDR3aa | CDR3nt | abundance | j_gene | v_gene | d_gene
CASSLIPLDSSNTEAFF | TGTGCCAGCAGCTTAATACCTCTCGACAGCTCGAACACTGAAGCTTTCTTT | . | TRBJ1-1 | TRBV7-3 | .
CAWRSGGNTEAFF | TGTGCCTGGAGGAGCGGCGGGAACACTGAAGCTTTCTTT | few | TRBJ1-1 | TRBV30 | .
CASSQDAGVSYNEQFF | TGTGCCAGCAGCCAAGATGCGGGGGTCTCCTACAATGAGCAGTTCTTC | . | TRBJ2-1 | TRBV4-2 | TRBD2
CASSLAGTGVQPQHF | TGTGCCAGCAGCTTAGCAGGGACAGGGGTCCAGCCCCAGCATTTT | . | TRBJ1-5 | TRBV7-9 | TRBD1
CASSRGQGDYNEQFF | TGTGCCAGCTCCCGAGGACAGGGGGATTACAATGAGCAGTTCTTC | few | TRBJ2-1 | TRBV18 | TRBD1
CASSPGQGYQPQHF | TGTGCCAGCTCACCGGGACAGGGATACCAGCCCCAGCATTTT | few | TRBJ1-5 | TRBV18 | TRBD1
CASSPPTDFSYNEQFF | TGTGCCAGCTCACCCCCGACAGACTTCTCCTACAATGAGCAGTTCTTC | few | TRBJ2-1 | TRBV18 | .
CASTSDRGRAEAFF | TGTGCCAGCACCTCAGACAGGGGACGGGCTGAAGCTTTCTTT | few | TRBJ1-1 | TRBV6-5 | TRBD1
CSVVGRQETQYF | TGCAGCGTTGTTGGCAGGCAAGAGACCCAGTACTTC | . | TRBJ2-5 | TRBV29-1 | .
CASIGANVLTF | TGTGCCAGTATTGGGGCCAACGTCCTGACTTTC | . | TRBJ2-6 | TRBV7-9 | .
CASSQGRDTEAFF | TGTGCCAGCTCCCAGGGGAGGGACACTGAAGCTTTCTTT | . | TRBJ1-1 | TRBV18 | .
CASIPTDSSYNEQFF | TGTGCCAGCATCCCAACGGACTCCTCCTACAATGAGCAGTTCTTC | few | TRBJ2-1 | TRBV6-5 | .
CASSSHGGETQYF | TGCGCCAGCAGCTCCCACGGGGGGGAGACCCAGTACTTC | . | TRBJ2-5 | TRBV5-1 | TRBD2
CASSPPSGRASYNEQFF | TGTGCCAGCAGTCCACCTAGCGGGAGGGCATCCTACAATGAGCAGTTCTTC | few | TRBJ2-1 | TRBV27 | TRBD2
CASSLGGLAGSSKNIQYF | TGTGCCAGCAGCTTAGGGGGACTAGCGGGATCCTCCAAAAACATTCAGTACTTC | . | TRBJ2-4 | TRBV11-2 | TRBD2
CASSLRRAWETQYF | TGTGCCAGCAGCTTGCGGAGGGCGTGGGAGACCCAGTACTTC | . | TRBJ2-5 | TRBV5-6 | .